These T cell receptor beta chains were read from a single sample in a study of a mutant IDH1 vaccine in newly diagnosed glioma. These receptors have no identified antigens. The method was immunoSEQ multiplex PCR; TCRdb's version includes in-frame clones alone and lacks a portion of them. Of 55,000 to 70,000 clones in the sample, approximately 91% were seen once. Here the sequenced sample was PBMCs, taken from a glioma patient whose treatment included an IDH1 peptide vaccine. Every receptor here comes from a man aged 35 to 55 with glioma. Both conserved end residues are part of each CDR3. Fields, in order: J gene, V gene, D gene, clone size, CDR3 protein, CDR3 DNA. A D gene is named only where the DNA matches it firmly. Rows give clone size only sometimes, using once, few, many, or a class for an expanded clone.

J: TRBJ1-5
V: TRBV18
D: TRBD1
size: once
CDR3: CASSPTTGRQPQHF
DNA: TGTGCCAGCTCACCAACGACAGGGCGTCAGCCCCAGCATTTT

J: TRBJ2-2
V: TRBV28
D: NA
size: once
CDR3: CASSPGTPFTGELFF
DNA: TGTGCCAGCAGTCCCGGGACTCCTTTCACCGGGGAGCTGTTTTTT

J: TRBJ1-1
V: TRBV28
D: NA
size: NA
CDR3: CASSPPDFSAGEAFF
DNA: TGTGCCAGCAGTCCCCCGGACTTTTCAGCGGGCGAAGCTTTCTTT

J: TRBJ2-2
V: TRBV10-1
D: NA
size: NA
CDR3: CASSEGGGVNTGELFF
DNA: TGCGCCAGCAGTGAGGGAGGCGGGGTGAACACCGGGGAGCTGTTTTTT

J: TRBJ1-6
V: TRBV7-6
D: NA
size: NA
CDR3: CASSLDGANSPLHF
DNA: TGTGCCAGCAGCTTAGACGGAGCCAATTCACCCCTCCACTTT

J: TRBJ2-1
V: TRBV4-2
D: NA
size: NA
CDR3: CASSQDRLGNLNEQFF
DNA: TGTGCCAGCAGCCAAGACCGACTAGGAAATTTAAATGAGCAGTTCTTC

J: TRBJ2-1
V: TRBV12-5
D: NA
size: NA
CDR3: CASGPDLYRNAFF
DNA: TGTGCTAGTGGTCCCGACCTGTATCGTAACGCGTTCTTC

J: TRBJ1-2
V: TRBV7-2
D: TRBD1
size: NA
CDR3: CASSRQGGAYGYTF
DNA: TGTGCCAGCAGCCGACAGGGCGGGGCCTATGGCTACACCTTC

J: TRBJ2-5
V: TRBV10-3
D: NA
size: NA
CDR3: CAISSLEGGKETQYF
DNA: TGTGCCATCAGTTCGTTGGAGGGGGGGAAAGAGACCCAGTACTTC

J: TRBJ2-2
V: TRBV28
D: NA
size: NA
CDR3: CASRSPGANTGELFF
DNA: TGTGCCAGCAGATCCCCGGGGGCGAACACCGGGGAGCTGTTTTTT

J: TRBJ1-2
V: TRBV28
D: NA
size: NA
CDR3: CASSFSRLGYLYGYTF
DNA: TGTGCCAGCAGTTTTTCTCGACTGGGTTACCTCTATGGCTACACCTTC

J: TRBJ2-7
V: TRBV13
D: TRBD1
size: NA
CDR3: CASSSPPRGQQYF
DNA: TGTGCCAGCAGCTCCCCCCCCAGGGGGCAGCAGTACTTC

J: TRBJ2-5
V: TRBV7-2
D: TRBD2
size: NA
CDR3: CASSFKILLAGDVGETQYF
DNA: TGTGCCAGCAGCTTCAAAATTTTACTAGCGGGAGATGTCGGAGAGACCCAGTACTTC

J: TRBJ1-3
V: TRBV4-3
D: NA
size: NA
CDR3: CASSQDWLDSGNTIYF
DNA: TGCGCCAGCAGCCAAGATTGGCTAGACTCTGGAAACACCATATATTTT

J: TRBJ1-1
V: TRBV28
D: NA
size: NA
CDR3: CASSFMGRWGFF
DNA: TGTGCCAGCAGTTTCATGGGACGCTGGGGTTTCTTT

J: TRBJ2-5
V: TRBV6-1
D: TRBD2
size: NA
CDR3: CASSDPRRAGEETQYF
DNA: TGTGCCAGCAGTGACCCCAGGAGAGCGGGGGAGGAGACCCAGTACTTC

J: TRBJ2-1
V: TRBV15
D: TRBD1
size: NA
CDR3: CATSPPGTGSYNEQFF
DNA: TGTGCCACCAGCCCCCCAGGGACAGGGTCCTACAATGAGCAGTTCTTC

J: TRBJ2-7
V: TRBV5-1
D: NA
size: NA
CDR3: CASSSSPQAGRYEQYF
DNA: TGCGCCAGCAGCTCTTCACCGCAAGCAGGCCGCTACGAGCAGTACTTC

J: TRBJ2-7
V: TRBV7-3
D: TRBD2
size: NA
CDR3: CASSLEAGGYEQYF
DNA: TGTGCCAGCAGCCTGGAAGCGGGAGGCTACGAGCAGTACTTC

J: TRBJ1-1
V: TRBV5-1
D: NA
size: NA
CDR3: CASSLVGGRTGEAFF
DNA: TGCGCCAGCAGCTTGGTGGGGGGCAGGACGGGTGAAGCTTTCTTT

J: TRBJ2-3
V: TRBV5-8
D: NA
size: NA
CDR3: CASSLVQGTDTQYF
DNA: TGTGCCAGCAGCTTGGTTCAGGGAACAGATACGCAGTATTTT

J: TRBJ2-2
V: TRBV5-4
D: TRBD2
size: NA
CDR3: CASSLVASGANTGELFF
DNA: TGTGCCAGCAGCTTGGTGGCTAGCGGGGCGAACACCGGGGAGCTGTTTTTT

J: TRBJ2-7
V: TRBV28
D: TRBD1
size: NA
CDR3: CASSSDREYEQYF
DNA: TGTGCCAGCAGTTCCGACAGGGAGTACGAGCAGTACTTC

J: TRBJ2-3
V: TRBV7-9
D: TRBD2
size: NA
CDR3: CASSLLQGPGGLATDTQYF
DNA: TGTGCCAGCAGCCTATTACAGGGACCTGGAGGACTAGCCACAGATACGCAGTATTTT

J: TRBJ1-5
V: TRBV6-1
D: NA
size: NA
CDR3: CASSERQGTTQHF
DNA: TGTGCCAGCAGTGAACGGCAGGGGACAACCCAGCATTTT

J: TRBJ2-3
V: TRBV7-3
D: NA
size: NA
CDR3: CASSLSTSWTDTQYF
DNA: TGTGCCAGCAGCTTATCGACTAGTTGGACAGATACGCAGTATTTT

J: TRBJ1-6
V: TRBV19
D: NA
size: NA
CDR3: CASSRGVDNSPLHF
DNA: TGTGCCAGTAGTAGAGGTGTCGATAATTCACCCCTCCACTTT

J: TRBJ2-7
V: TRBV5-6
D: NA
size: NA
CDR3: CASSLGGGLHYEQYF
DNA: TGTGCCAGCAGCTTAGGTGGGGGCCTACACTACGAGCAGTACTTC

J: TRBJ1-2
V: TRBV29-1
D: NA
size: NA
CDR3: CSVTENYGYTF
DNA: TGCAGCGTGACAGAGAACTATGGCTACACCTTC

J: TRBJ1-6
V: TRBV11-2
D: NA
size: NA
CDR3: CASTRPGGDGNSPLHF
DNA: TGTGCCAGCACCCGTCCGGGGGGCGACGGGAATTCACCCCTCCACTTT

J: TRBJ1-4
V: TRBV7-6
D: TRBD1
size: once
CDR3: CASSSGQGGKLFF
DNA: TGTGCCAGCAGCTCCGGACAGGGCGGAAAACTGTTTTTT

J: TRBJ2-2
V: TRBV10-2
D: NA
size: NA
CDR3: CASSEDRHWRFTGELFF
DNA: TGCGCCAGCAGTGAGGACAGGCACTGGAGATTCACCGGGGAGCTGTTTTTT

J: TRBJ2-5
V: TRBV2
D: NA
size: NA
CDR3: CASTSEISRLGETQYF
DNA: TGTGCCAGCACTTCGGAGATCAGCCGACTGGGAGAGACCCAGTACTTC

J: TRBJ2-1
V: TRBV6-6
D: NA
size: NA
CDR3: CASTYGNYNEQFF
DNA: TGTGCCAGCACTTACGGAAACTACAATGAGCAGTTCTTC

J: TRBJ1-6
V: TRBV27
D: NA
size: NA
CDR3: CASRPLRGPLHF
DNA: TGTGCCAGCAGGCCCCTGCGGGGACCCCTCCACTTT